The clone carrying this T cell receptor (beta chain) was found many times. Antigen: not known. The data belong to a study of T cell repertoires in cytomegalovirus infection. Study context: An indication of both CMV infection and matching HLA type came from public TCR beta signatures. Overall study findings and caveats: HLA-C-restricted CMV clonotypes gave the most frequent clonotype in two of eight donors. Cumulative public TCR beta family frequency identified carriers of CMV plus the relevant HLA.

Germline assignment: CDR1 MNHEY and CDR2 SVGAGI. Trimming cost V 5 bases and J 4 bases; bases outside gene matches: 6. The CDR3 has 15 amino acids. TCRdb ran MiXCR on the reads and lists one entry per CDR3 protein. The sample shows some 300,000 distinct CDR3 sequences, around 10% of them seen only once. V gene TRBV6-5 combines with J gene TRBJ1-3, with TRBD1 matching over 9 bases. Specimen: PBMCs. The sequence came from a human donor in good health (CMV status not recorded). Some clones in this sample may be carry-over from other donors' samples. The CDR3, as DNA: TGTGCCAGCAGTAGACAGGGGGGTTACGGAAACACCATATATTTT. Residues: CASSRQGGYGNTIYF.